The 15 T cell receptor beta chains given below trace back to one sample, sequenced in a study of T cells in Graves' hyperthyroidism and ophthalmopathy. TCR beta CDR3 regions were amplified from RNA transcripts. Initially, a first-round RT-PCR of the TCR CDR3 employed the HTBI primer set. TCRdb called the multiplex PCR reads again in MiXCR, with one record for every CDR3 protein. The repertoire holds some 50,000 distinct CDR3 sequences, with roughly 51% as singletons. Material for sequencing was peripheral blood or thyroid tissue (not recorded which). All receptors derive from a man younger than 35 with Graves' hyperthyroidism.

This clonotype was picked up many times. The genes are TRBV7-6 and TRBJ2-5; tentative D call: TRBD2 (6 bases). The CDR3 has 15 residues. The germline gives CDR1 SGHVS, CDR2 FNYEAQ. The V end was cut by 5 bases, the J end by 4 bases, with 17 bases between. The CDR3 DNA follows: TGTGCCAGCAGCGCCCATAGGAGGGGACTAGAGACCCAGTACTTC. Translation: CASSAHRRGLETQYF.

The rearrangement links TRBV7-7 to TRBJ2-5; tentatively, D is TRBD1 or TRBD2 (7 bases each). Per germline, CDR1 SSHAT and CDR2 FNYEAQ (reference sequence). The CDR3 covers 15 residues. Here the CDR3 reads CASGETGEGSETQYF. The CDR3, as DNA: TGTGCTAGCGGCGAAACAGGGGAGGGATCGGAGACCCAGTACTTC.

The sample holds many counts of this clonotype. The gene calls are TRBV3-1 and TRBJ2-7, with D perhaps given as TRBD1 or TRBD2 (6 bases each). The germline gives CDR1 LGHDT, CDR2 YNNKEL (reference sequence). CDR3 length: 14 residues. V was trimmed by 3 bases and J by 3 bases, leaving 12 bases between them. CDR3 loop: CASSQGGQSYEQYF. CDR3 nucleotides: TGTGCCAGCAGCCAGGGAGGACAGAGCTACGAGCAGTACTTC.

This clonotype was counted between two and nine times. The CDR3 coding sequence is TGTGCCAGCAGTTACCGAGGTGCGGGGGCAGATACGCAGTATTTT. This encodes CASSYRGAGADTQYF. The genes are TRBV6-5 and TRBJ2-3; 7 nucleotides agree with TRBD2. This CDR3 contains 15 residues. V shed 2 bases, J shed 4 bases, and the junction held 6 bases outside the gene matches. Germline CDR1 is MNHEY and CDR2 is SVGAGI.

The CDR3, as DNA: TGTGCCAGCAGCCCTTCTGGGACAGGGGCCTCGGGAGCTTTCTTT. It yields the protein CASSPSGTGASGAFF. The V gene is TRBV7-8, the J gene TRBJ1-1; 10 positions agree with TRBD1. The CDR3 is made up of 15 amino acids. The germline gives CDR1 SGHVS, CDR2 FQNEAQ. V lost 5 bases, J lost 10 bases, and 13 bases stayed unmatched.

This clonotype qualifies as medium-sized. The V and J genes are TRBV15 and TRBJ1-2; D gene unclear. V shed 3 bases and J shed 4 bases, with 9 bases lying between them. The CDR3 totals 13 residues. CDR1 and CDR2 from the germline V gene are LNHNV and YYDKDF (reference sequence). CDR3 protein: CATSSVGFYGYTF. The CDR3 DNA is TGTGCCACCAGCAGTGTAGGGTTCTATGGCTACACCTTC.

V and J are TRBV29-1 and TRBJ2-2, with D perhaps matching TRBD2 (6 bases). V was shortened by 4 bases and J by 5 bases, with 17 bases between the two germline ends. The length of the CDR3 is 15 residues. The germline V gene encodes CDR1 SQVTM and CDR2 ANQGSEA. CDR3 sequence reads: CSVGMGGELTGELFF. For the CDR3, the DNA is TGCAGCGTTGGAATGGGGGGAGAGCTAACCGGGGAGCTGTTTTTT.

The V gene is TRBV24-1, the J gene TRBJ1-2; 11 bases map to TRBD1. The J segment lost 7 bases and the V segment lost 4 bases, leaving 4 bases of the junction unmatched. Looked up from germline, CDR1 is KGHDR and CDR2 is SFDVKD. This CDR3 is 14 amino acids long. This CDR3 reads CATSDPGTGGGYTF. Written as DNA, the CDR3 is TGTGCCACCAGTGACCCCGGGACAGGGGGTGGCTACACCTTC.

About this clonotype: The conserved closing phenylalanine or tryptophan is absent in this CDR3, likely reflecting a read error. This chain uses TRBV7-2 with TRBJ1-6; 10 bases match TRBD1. V was pared by 0 bases and J by 5 bases, with 7 bases of the junction left unmatched. The CDR3 totals 18 residues. Germline V gene sequence: CDR1 SGHTA, CDR2 FQGNSA. Written as DNA, the CDR3 is TGTGCCAGCAGCTTAGCCCCTTTGACAGGGGGCGATAATTCACCCCTCCACTCT. It encodes CASSLAPLTGGDNSPLHS.

This clonotype was observed many times. The J gene is TRBJ1-5, the V gene TRBV7-2, with a possible D match to TRBD1 (6 bases). This CDR3 contains 15 residues. V lost 4 bases, J lost 11 bases, and 21 bases lay in between. CDR1 SGHTA and CDR2 FQGNSA come from the germline V gene. The CDR3: CASSSNRALAGTQHF. The CDR3 coding sequence is TGTGCCAGCAGCTCCAACAGGGCGCTCGCGGGGACCCAGCATTTT.

This clonotype has a count of ten or more. The chain employs TRBV27 and TRBJ2-2; D call uncertain. The CDR3 has 14 amino acids. From germline, CDR1 is MNHEY and CDR2 SMNVEV (reference sequence). V was pared by 3 bases and J by 1 base, with 6 bases between. The CDR3 region has the DNA TGTGCCAGCAGTTTTGGTGTGAACACCGGGGAGCTGTTTTTT. This gives the protein CASSFGVNTGELFF.

Note on this clonotype: At one end, the junction sequence differs from germline, possibly due to a read error. The V and J genes are TRBV7-2 and TRBJ2-7; tentatively, D is TRBD2 (5 bases). CDR3 size: 14 residues. Germline-derived CDR1 and CDR2 are SGHTA and FQGNSA. Here the CDR3 DNA reads TGTTCCAGCAGCCCTACGGACGGGGCCTACGAGCAGTACTTC. Protein sequence: CSSSPTDGAYEQYF.

This rearrangement joins TRBV2 to TRBJ1-2; TRBD1 is a possible D gene (6 bases). Germline assignment: CDR1 SNHLY and CDR2 FYNNEI. This CDR3 has 12 residues. V dropped 10 bases and J dropped 5 bases, with 14 bases sitting between them. CDR3 sequence: CATYYREYGYTF. CDR3 coding DNA: TGTGCCACATATTACAGGGAATATGGCTACACCTTC. Combining the CDR3 with reference TRBV2 and TRBJ1-2 gives the whole variable domain EPEVTQTPSHQVTQMGQEVILRCVPISNHLYFYWYRQILGQKVEFLVSFYNNEISEKSEIFDDQFSVERPDGSNFTLKIRSTKLEDSAMYFCATYYREYGYTFGSGTRLTVV.

The V and J genes are TRBV15 and TRBJ2-5; D remains unclear. V was clipped by 1 base and J by 5 bases, with 11 bases between them. This CDR3 spans 14 amino acids. Germline V gene data show CDR1 as LNHNV and CDR2 as YYDKDF (reference sequence). CDR3 loop: CATSRVTSAETQYF. The CDR3 nucleotides read TGTGCCACCAGCAGAGTCACGTCGGCGGAGACCCAGTACTTC.

This clonotype was observed many times. The chain combines TRBV6-5 with TRBJ2-3; D not resolved. The germline gives CDR1 MNHEY, CDR2 SVGAGI. V was trimmed by 6 bases and J by 4 bases, leaving 11 bases between them. The CDR3 consists of 13 residues. CDR3 in amino acids: CASSPSGSDTQYF. CDR3 nucleotide sequence: TGTGCCAGCAGCCCTTCCGGGTCAGATACGCAGTATTTT.